The 12 T cell receptor beta chains listed next were all sequenced from one sample in a study of T cells in Graves' hyperthyroidism and ophthalmopathy (dated by TCRdb to the late 2010s). The receptor library was made with multiplex PCR. The instrument given in TCRdb is Illumina HiSeq 2000. The TCR beta CDR3 regions were amplified from RNA transcripts. For the first round of RT-PCR on the TCR CDR3, the HTBI primer set was used together with the Qiagen OneStep RT-PCR kit. The public sequencing data were trimmed at Q25 with fastp and processed into clonotypes with MiXCR by TCRdb, which kept only in-frame beta chains. Rows are unified per CDR3 protein, each entry keeping the most common DNA and genes. Recorded for this sample are approximately 610,000 distinct CDR3 sequences; over 15% of them occurred a single time. About 20% of the sample is taken by the ten largest. Sequencing used blood. The receptor source for this set is a woman aged 18-29 years with Graves' hyperthyroidism.

This clonotype has a handful of counts. V and J are TRBV29-1 and TRBJ2-7; 10 positions match TRBD2. Germline V gene lookup returns CDR1 SQVTM and CDR2 ANQGSEA. The CDR3 length is 13 residues. Unmatched junction bases numbered 3, after V lost 5 bases and J lost 2 bases. The CDR3 bases are TGCAGCGTTAGCGGGGGGGTAACCTACGAGCAGTACTTC. Amino acid sequence: CSVSGGVTYEQYF.

This clonotype has at least ten counts. The chain combines TRBV4-3 with TRBJ1-2; D ambiguous. The CDR3 contains 15 residues. Trimming removed 2 bases at V and 2 bases at J, with 12 bases between. Germline assignment: CDR1 LGHNA and CDR2 YSLEER. CDR3: CASSQSVSRNYGYTF. Here the CDR3 DNA reads TGCGCCAGCAGCCAATCTGTCAGTCGGAACTATGGCTACACCTTC.

The chain links TRBV19 to TRBJ2-1, with 7 bases matching TRBD1. V lost 7 bases and J lost 6; bases outside the gene matches: 9. This CDR3 has 14 residues. From germline, CDR1 is LNHDA and CDR2 SQIVND (reference sequence). This CDR3 is CASTDGDRTNEQFF. CDR3 nucleotide sequence: TGTGCCAGTACCGATGGGGACAGAACCAATGAGCAGTTCTTC.

This sequence joins TRBV24-1 and TRBJ2-1, with 7 bases identical to TRBD1. The CDR3 runs to 14 residues. V lost 7 bases to trimming and J lost 5 bases; unmatched junction nucleotides: 7. CDR1 is KGHDR and CDR2 is SFDVKD in the germline V gene. As DNA, the CDR3 is TGTGCCACCAGCCCCCCCGGGACAGACAATGAGCAGTTCTTC. Its protein is CATSPPGTDNEQFF.

The chain recombines TRBV18 with TRBJ1-4; tentatively, D is TRBD1 (5 bases). The CDR3 contains 16 residues. From germline, CDR1 is KGHSH and CDR2 LQKENI. Trimming shortened V by 3 bases and J by 4 bases, and 15 bases separated the two germline ends. The CDR3 region has the DNA TGTGCCAGCTCACCCCAAGCTGCGGGGGGTAATGAAAAACTGTTTTTT. This encodes CASSPQAAGGNEKLFF.

Comment on this clonotype: An end of the junction differs from the germline gene, which may be a read error. This chain uses TRBV19 with TRBJ2-2; D is uncertain. The V gene's germline CDR1 is LNHDA and CDR2 SQIVND (reference sequence). The CDR3 is 16 amino acids. The CDR3 loop is CASSIGPTANIGELFF. DNA for the CDR3: TGTGCCAGTAGTATAGGGCCTACCGCGAACATCGGGGAGCTGTTTTTT.

This clonotype was detected ten times or more. The CDR3 DNA is TGTGCCAGCAGCTCGGACAGGGCGTCCTACAATGAGCAGTTCTTC. It encodes CASSSDRASYNEQFF. The genes are TRBV7-8 and TRBJ2-1, with TRBD1 identical over 8 bases. The germline CDR1 and CDR2 sequences are SGHVS and FQNEAQ. The junction had 3 bases not matched to a gene; V was cut back by 4 bases and J by 1 base. The CDR3 contains 15 residues.

Concerning this clonotype: With a much larger clone just one base away, this may be a read error. The CDR3 loop reads CVSSLAGASGDEQFF. The CDR3 coding sequence is TGTGTCAGCAGCTTAGCGGGGGCTAGCGGTGATGAGCAGTTCTTC. The J gene is TRBJ2-1, the V gene TRBV7-2; 9 positions match TRBD2. Germline values: CDR1 SGHTA, CDR2 FQGNSA. This CDR3 spans 15 amino acids.

The rearrangement joins TRBV19 to TRBJ2-7; 7 nucleotides align to TRBD2. The CDR3 spans 13 residues. The V and J ends lost 3 bases and 6 bases, in that order; junction bases with no gene match: 5. The V gene's germline CDR1 is LNHDA and CDR2 SQIVND (reference sequence). Here the CDR3 reads CASSMGGSSEQYF. CDR3 DNA: TGTGCCAGTAGTATGGGGGGGAGTTCCGAGCAGTACTTC.

A remark on this clonotype: This could be a read error, since a much larger clone is one nucleotide away. V and J are TRBV29-1 and TRBJ1-1; D not resolved. CDR1 is SQVTM and CDR2 is ANQGSEA in the germline V gene. V was shortened by 4 bases and J by 1 base, with 4 bases between the two germline ends. The CDR3 totals 11 residues. In DNA, the CDR3 is TGCAGCGTTGGGGAGAACACTGAAGCTTTCTTT. Translated: CSVGENTEAFF.

This clonotype was seen ten or more times. J is TRBJ2-1 and V is TRBV20-1; D remains ambiguous. Germline lookup yields CDR1 DFQATT and CDR2 SNEGSKA (reference sequence). The CDR3 loop spans 11 amino acids. The V and J ends lost 3 bases and 9 bases respectively, with 9 bases between them. CDR3 coding DNA: TGCAGTGCTAGGAGAGCTACTGAGCAGTTCTTC. Protein: CSARRATEQFF.

The chain is built from TRBV12-3 or TRBV12-4 and TRBJ1-6; 12 nucleotides match TRBD1. Losses at the gene ends were 7 bases for V and 9 bases for J; bases not matched to a gene: 7. This CDR3 has 15 amino acids. The CDR3: CASTPGQGAGSPLHF. The CDR3 bases are TGTGCCAGCACCCCGGGACAGGGGGCAGGTTCACCCCTCCACTTT.